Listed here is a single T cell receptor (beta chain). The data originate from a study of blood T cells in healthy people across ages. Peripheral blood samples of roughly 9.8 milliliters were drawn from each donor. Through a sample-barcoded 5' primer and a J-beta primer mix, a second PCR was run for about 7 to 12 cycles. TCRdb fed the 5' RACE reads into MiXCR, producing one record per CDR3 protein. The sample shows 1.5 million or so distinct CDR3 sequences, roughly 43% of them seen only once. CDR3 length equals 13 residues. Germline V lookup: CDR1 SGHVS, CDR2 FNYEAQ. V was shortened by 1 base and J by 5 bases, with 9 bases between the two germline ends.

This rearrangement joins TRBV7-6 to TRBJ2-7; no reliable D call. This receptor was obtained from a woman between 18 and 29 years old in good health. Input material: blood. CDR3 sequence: CASSLVPRDEQYF. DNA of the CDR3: TGTGCCAGCAGCTTAGTACCCCGGGACGAGCAGTACTTC.